This T cell receptor beta chain appears in the sequencing data of a study of CD8 T cells in Susac syndrome. V lost 5 bases, J lost 2 bases, and 10 bases lay in between. The germline gives CDR1 SGHTA, CDR2 FQGNSA. This CDR3 comprises 13 residues. Random hexamers were used to reverse transcribe 0.5 to 1 ug of RNA. Each CDR3 protein gets one entry after TCRdb re-called the immunoSEQ multiplex PCR reads with MiXCR. The sample consists of around 280,000 distinct CDR3 sequences, just over 90% of them appearing once. In blood CD8+ and CD4+ T cells, TCR beta underwent sequencing. The origin of this receptor is a human donor with multiple sclerosis. The chain links TRBV7-2 to TRBJ2-7; D gene unclear. The specimen sequenced was CD4+ T cells from PBMCs. The CDR3 sequence is CASSPGPTYEQYF. The CDR3 DNA is TGTGCCAGCAGCCCCGGACCAACCTACGAGCAGTACTTC. Based on the CDR3 plus reference TRBV7-2 and TRBJ2-7, the full variable domain is GAGVSQSPSNKVTEKGKDVELRCDPISGHTALYWYRQSLGQGLEFLIYFQGNSAPDKSGLPSDRFSAERTGGSVSTLTIQRTQQEDSAVYLCASSPGPTYEQYFGPGTRLTVT.